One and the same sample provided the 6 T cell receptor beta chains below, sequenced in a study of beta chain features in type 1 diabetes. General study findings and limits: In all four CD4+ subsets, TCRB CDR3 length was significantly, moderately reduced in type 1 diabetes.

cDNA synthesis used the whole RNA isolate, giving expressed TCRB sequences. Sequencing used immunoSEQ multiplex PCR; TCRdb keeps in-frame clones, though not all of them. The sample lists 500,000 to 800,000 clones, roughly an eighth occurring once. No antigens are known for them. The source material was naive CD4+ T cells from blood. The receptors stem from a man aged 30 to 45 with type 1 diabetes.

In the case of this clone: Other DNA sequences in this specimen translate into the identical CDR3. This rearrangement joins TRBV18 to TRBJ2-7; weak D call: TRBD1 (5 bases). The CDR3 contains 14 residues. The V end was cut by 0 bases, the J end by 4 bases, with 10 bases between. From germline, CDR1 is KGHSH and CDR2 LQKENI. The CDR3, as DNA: TGTGCCAGCTCACCACCCGGGCAGGGTTACGAGCAGTACTTC. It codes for CASSPPGQGYEQYF.

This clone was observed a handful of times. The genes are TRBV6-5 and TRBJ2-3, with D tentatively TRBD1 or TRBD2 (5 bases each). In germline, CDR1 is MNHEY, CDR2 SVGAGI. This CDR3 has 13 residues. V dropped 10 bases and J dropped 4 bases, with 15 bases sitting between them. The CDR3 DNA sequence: TGTGCCATCGCGCCGGGGCAGGCAGATACGCAGTATTTT. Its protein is CAIAPGQADTQYF.

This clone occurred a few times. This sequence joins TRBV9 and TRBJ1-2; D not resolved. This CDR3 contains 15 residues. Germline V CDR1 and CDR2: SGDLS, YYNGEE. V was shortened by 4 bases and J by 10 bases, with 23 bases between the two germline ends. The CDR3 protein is CASSPQVGILGIYTF. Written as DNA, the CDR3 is TGTGCCAGCAGCCCTCAGGTGGGGATCCTTGGAATCTACACCTTC.

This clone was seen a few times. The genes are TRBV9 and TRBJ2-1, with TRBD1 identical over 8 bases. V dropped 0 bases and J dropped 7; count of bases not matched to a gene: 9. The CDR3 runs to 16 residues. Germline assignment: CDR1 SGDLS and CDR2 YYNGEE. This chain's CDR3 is CASSVGVRQGLNEQFF. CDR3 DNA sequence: TGTGCCAGCAGCGTAGGTGTTCGACAGGGGTTAAATGAGCAGTTCTTC.

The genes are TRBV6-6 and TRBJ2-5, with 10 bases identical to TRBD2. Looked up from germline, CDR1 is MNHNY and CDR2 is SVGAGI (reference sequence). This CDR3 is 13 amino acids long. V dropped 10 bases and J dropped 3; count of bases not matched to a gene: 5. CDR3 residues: CATTGTSEETQYF. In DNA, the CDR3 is TGTGCCACGACCGGGACTAGCGAAGAGACCCAGTACTTC.

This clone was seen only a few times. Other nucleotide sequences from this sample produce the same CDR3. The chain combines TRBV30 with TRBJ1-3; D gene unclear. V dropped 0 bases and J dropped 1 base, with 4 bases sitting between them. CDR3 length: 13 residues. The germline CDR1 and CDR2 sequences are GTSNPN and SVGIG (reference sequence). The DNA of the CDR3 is TGTGCCTGGAGTGTCCGGTCTGGAAACACCATATATTTT. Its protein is CAWSVRSGNTIYF.